This paragraph covers one T cell receptor beta chain sequence. Its antigen remains unknown. The data originate from a study of vaccination and CD4 T cells after COVID-19. About the study: Stimuli were overlapping spike peptide pools of SARS-CoV-2 and three common cold coronaviruses (HCoV-NL63, HCoV-OC43, HCoV-229E).

The Oncomine TCR Beta short-read assay was applied to DNA of cultured CD4+ T cells. TCRdb re-called the PCR reads through MiXCR, storing one row per CDR3 protein. The sample gives around 4,800 distinct CDR3 sequences, roughly 80% of which show up once; approximately 20% is in the top ten. Treatment specified: roughly ten-day PBMC culture with coronavirus spike peptide pools or control peptides (ViraFEST assay). More than 1.5 million PBMCs per well were cultured with 7.5 to 10 IU/ml IL-2 and about 9.7 ug/ml peptide pools. The authors replaced half the medium with fresh IL-2 medium on days 3 and 7. Germline CDR1 and CDR2: KGHSH and LQKENI. CDR3 length: 16 residues. V lost 4 bases and J lost 3; bases outside the gene matches: 6.

V usage is TRBV18 and J usage is TRBJ1-5, with 10 bases fitting TRBD1. The TCR comes from a human donor who had recovered from COVID-19. Material: CD4+ T cells from blood, cultured in vitro. CDR3 protein: CASSQGDRGFNQPQHF. As DNA, the CDR3 is TGTGCCAGCTCACAAGGGGACAGGGGTTTCAATCAGCCCCAGCATTTT.